This TCR beta chain was captured in a study of T cells in Graves' hyperthyroidism and ophthalmopathy. RNA transcripts served as the template for amplifying TCR beta CDR3 regions. In the first-round RT-PCR of the TCR CDR3, the HTBI primer set was used. A single record per CDR3 protein comes from TCRdb applying MiXCR to the multiplex PCR reads. The sample contains about 600,000 distinct CDR3 sequences, 13% to 15% of which appear only once. Germline assignment: CDR1 SGHAT and CDR2 FQNNGV. This CDR3 comprises 15 residues. V was pared by 5 bases and J by 5 bases, with 10 bases of the junction left unmatched. Patients with ophthalmopathy all had a Clinical Activity Score of at least 3, a NOSPECS grade of at least 4 and duration under 3 months. The study based diagnoses on clinical symptoms, serum thyroxine and TRAb, thyroid ultrasound and orbital computed tomography. The PBMCs were sourced from fresh peripheral blood (about 9.6 ml).

Many counts were recorded for this clonotype. The antigen remains undetermined. Study-level findings and limits: The model's output predicted ophthalmopathy at a median of roughly 6 months prior to onset.

The sample was blood. J is TRBJ2-7 and V is TRBV11-2; 9 nucleotides match TRBD1. The clonotype was recovered from a young woman with Graves' ophthalmopathy. CDR3: CASSPQTGGLDEQYF. CDR3 bases: TGTGCCAGCAGCCCGCAAACAGGGGGCTTAGACGAGCAGTACTTC. Supplemented by reference TRBV11-2 and TRBJ2-7, the full variable domain reads EAGVAQSPRYKIIEKRQSVAFWCNPISGHATLYWYQQILGQGPKLLIQFQNNGVVDDSQLPKDRFSAERLKGVDSTLKIQPAKLEDSAVYLCASSPQTGGLDEQYFGPGTRLTVT.